One and the same sample provided the 13 T cell receptor beta chains below, sequenced in a study of cytomegalovirus exposure and HLA in healthy donors. The study ran its PCR with 60 Vbeta and 13 Jbeta primers. Generated by immunoSEQ multiplex PCR, the TCRdb table keeps only in-frame clones and is missing some. This table has about 190,000 clones, around 83% appearing once. Sequenced input: PBMCs. The receptors were gathered from a man in his forties in good health and CMV-seropositive.

The chain recombines TRBV5-1 with TRBJ2-2; 7 positions agree with TRBD2. This CDR3 spans 14 amino acids. CDR1 is SGHRS, CDR2 YFSETQ, per germline. The trim removed 4 bases at V and 3 bases at J, leaving 3 bases unmatched. CDR3 DNA sequence: TGCGCCAGCAGCCCAGGACTAGACACCGGGGAGCTGTTTTTT. Protein: CASSPGLDTGELFF. Full variable domain (rest looked up from reference TRBV5-1 and TRBJ2-2): KAGVTQTPRYLIKTRGQQVTLSCSPISGHRSVSWYQQTPGQGLQFLFEYFSETQRNKGNFPGRFSGRQFSNSRSEMNVSTLELGDSALYLCASSPGLDTGELFFGEGSRLTVL.

In its sample, this clone was seen once. The chain combines TRBV19 with TRBJ2-3; D is uncertain. V was clipped by 6 bases and J by 1 base, with 8 bases between them. The CDR3 sequence is 13 residues long. Germline V gene sequence: CDR1 LNHDA, CDR2 SQIVND (reference sequence). The CDR3 loop is CASRILGTDTQYF. DNA for the CDR3: TGTGCCAGTAGAATCTTAGGCACAGATACGCAGTATTTT. Supplemented by reference TRBV19 and TRBJ2-3, the full variable domain reads DGGITQSPKYLFRKEGQNVTLSCEQNLNHDAMYWYRQDPGQGLRLIYYSQIVNDFQKGDIAEGYSVSREKKESFPLTVTSAQKNPTAFYLCASRILGTDTQYFGPGTRLTVL.

The CDR3 DNA follows: TGCGCCAGCAGCCTACTTAGCCTTGCGGGAGGAGGGAATGAGCAGTTCTTC. Amino acid sequence: CASSLLSLAGGGNEQFF. The rearrangement uses TRBV5-1 and TRBJ2-1; 8 nucleotides match TRBD2. After removal of 4 bases from V and 7 bases from J, the junction contained 16 bases not matched to a gene. Per germline, CDR1 SGHRS and CDR2 YFSETQ. This CDR3 spans 17 amino acids. Combining the CDR3 with reference TRBV5-1 and TRBJ2-1 gives the whole variable domain KAGVTQTPRYLIKTRGQQVTLSCSPISGHRSVSWYQQTPGQGLQFLFEYFSETQRNKGNFPGRFSGRQFSNSRSEMNVSTLELGDSALYLCASSLLSLAGGGNEQFFGPGTRLTVL.

The chain recombines TRBV5-1 with TRBJ2-2, with TRBD2 identical over 7 bases. J gave up 0 bases and V 4 bases, and 6 bases lay outside the gene matches. Germline V gives CDR1 SGHRS, CDR2 YFSETQ. The CDR3 consists of 16 residues. CDR3 in amino acids: CASSGGGEANTGELFF. The CDR3 DNA sequence: TGCGCCAGCAGCGGTGGGGGGGAGGCGAACACCGGGGAGCTGTTTTTT.

The genes are TRBV7-8 and TRBJ2-1, with 8 bases fitting TRBD1. This CDR3 region has 15 residues. The ends lost 5 bases at V and 9 bases at J; junction bases unmatched: 12. From germline, CDR1 is SGHVS and CDR2 FQNEAQ. For the CDR3, the DNA is TGTGCCAGCAGCCCCGGGACAGGAGTCTACGGTGAGCAGTTCTTC. Translating it yields CASSPGTGVYGEQFF. The whole variable domain, filled in from reference TRBV7-8 and TRBJ2-1, reads GAGVSQSPRYKVAKRGQDVALRCDPISGHVSLFWYQQALGQGPEFLTYFQNEAQLDKSGLPSDRFFAERPEGSVSTLKIQRTQQEDSAVYLCASSPGTGVYGEQFFGPGTRLTVL.

This sequence joins TRBV28 and TRBJ1-2; D call uncertain. CDR3 length: 13 amino acids. Germline loops: CDR1 MDHEN, CDR2 SYDVKM. V lost 7 bases to trimming and J lost 5 bases, with 14 bases between them. CDR3 sequence (DNA): TGTGCCAGCAAAGGAACAGCCTTTTATGGCTACACCTTC. This encodes CASKGTAFYGYTF.

The CDR3 reads CASTQETSGRGNEQFF. Here the CDR3 DNA reads TGTGCCAGCACCCAAGAGACTAGCGGGAGAGGCAATGAGCAGTTCTTC. The J gene is TRBJ2-1, the V gene TRBV21-1; TRBD2, the D gene given by the table, was not confirmed from the DNA. TRBV21-1 counts as a pseudogene. CDR3 length equals 16 residues.

The rearrangement links TRBV5-1 to TRBJ2-4, with 11 positions matching TRBD2. Germline CDR1 reads SGHRS; CDR2 reads YFSETQ. The CDR3 totals 16 residues. After removal of 3 bases from V and 8 bases from J, the junction contained 10 bases not matched to a gene. CDR3 nucleotides: TGCGCCAGCAGCTCCCTAGCGGGAGGAGGAGGAGACATTCAGTACTTC. It codes for CASSSLAGGGGDIQYF.

V and J are TRBV2 and TRBJ2-1; TRBD2 matches 7 bases. The CDR3 has 14 residues. The ends lost 6 bases at V and 10 bases at J; junction bases unmatched: 12. Germline loops: CDR1 SNHLY, CDR2 FYNNEI. In nucleotides, the CDR3 is TGTGCCAGCAGACGACTAGCCGCCTTAGAGGAGCAGTTCTTC. It yields the protein CASRRLAALEEQFF.

This chain links TRBV4-3 with TRBJ2-5, with D possibly matching TRBD2 (5 bases). Trimming removed 2 bases from V and 6 bases from J, with 16 bases in between. The CDR3 is made up of 15 amino acids. Per the germline V gene, CDR1 is LGHNA and CDR2 is YSLEER. The CDR3 reads CASSQSREFGQTQYF. The CDR3 region has the DNA TGCGCCAGCAGCCAAAGTCGGGAATTCGGTCAGACCCAGTACTTC.

The gene calls are TRBV7-9 and TRBJ1-4; D uncertain. Germline loops: CDR1 SEHNR, CDR2 FQNEAQ (reference sequence). The germline V and J ends were trimmed by 5 bases and 0 bases, with 13 bases remaining between them. The CDR3 totals 16 residues. The CDR3, as DNA: TGTGCCAGCAGCCTAGGACGGGATACAACTAATGAAAAACTGTTTTTT. Its translation: CASSLGRDTTNEKLFF. The whole variable domain, remainder taken from reference TRBV7-9 and TRBJ1-4, is DTGVSQNPRHKITKRGQNVTFRCDPISEHNRLYWYRQTLGQGPEFLTYFQNEAQLEKSRLLSDRFSAERPKGSFSTLEIQRTEQGDSAMYLCASSLGRDTTNEKLFFGSGTQLSVL.

The J gene is TRBJ2-1, the V gene TRBV4-3; 10 nucleotides match TRBD1. Germline V gene sequence: CDR1 LGHNA, CDR2 YSLEER. This CDR3 comprises 16 residues. J gave up 5 bases and V 0 bases, and 4 bases lay outside the gene matches. The CDR3 DNA reads TGCGCCAGCAGCCAAGATCAGGACAGGGGGGACAATGAGCAGTTCTTC. Protein sequence: CASSQDQDRGDNEQFF.

This clone is a singleton in its sample. The CDR3 bases are TGTGCCAGCAGCGCCCGAGACAGTCGTGGCTACACCTTC. Translation: CASSARDSRGYTF. This chain uses TRBV9 with TRBJ1-2, with D maybe TRBD1 (5 bases). This CDR3 comprises 13 residues. Trimming removed 3 bases at V and 7 bases at J, with 13 bases between. Germline V lookup: CDR1 SGDLS, CDR2 YYNGEE.